The 9 T cell receptor beta chains listed next were all sequenced from one sample in a study of shared clonotypes between healthy human individuals. The repertoire was sequenced with immunoSEQ multiplex PCR; TCRdb's copy has only in-frame clones and lacks some. Among 600,000 to 750,000 clones listed, roughly 91% were seen once. The specimen sequenced was memory CD8+ T cells from PBMCs. Subset reported: CD45RO+ cells pooled with CCR7-negative TemRA cells. Receptor source: a man younger than 35 in good health. Some clones in this sample may be carry-over from other donors' samples.

This chain uses TRBV30 with TRBJ2-2, with D perhaps TRBD2 (6 bases). Trimming cost V 5 bases and J 7 bases, with 14 bases left between them. The CDR3 sequence is 13 residues long. The germline gives CDR1 GTSNPN, CDR2 SVGIG (reference sequence). CDR3 residues: CAWLLLASGELFF. The CDR3 nucleotides read TGTGCCTGGCTCTTACTAGCCAGCGGGGAGCTGTTTTTT.

This chain connects TRBV9 to TRBJ2-1; D possibly uses TRBD1 or TRBD2 (5 bases each). CDR3 length equals 14 residues. With 0 bases removed from V and 8 bases from J, the gap between germline ends came to 12 bases. Germline-derived CDR1 and CDR2 are SGDLS and YYNGEE. The CDR3, as DNA: TGTGCCAGCAGCGTAGATTGGGGGTTGGATGAGCAGTTCTTC. It translates to CASSVDWGLDEQFF.

The chain uses TRBV7-9 and TRBJ2-1; unclear D gene. Germline V gene lookup returns CDR1 SEHNR and CDR2 FQNEAQ (reference sequence). The CDR3 extends over 12 amino acids. Trimming took off 3 bases at V and 8 bases at J, with 8 bases between the two ends. Here the CDR3 reads CASSLIRDEQFF. CDR3 DNA: TGTGCCAGCAGCTTGATCCGGGATGAGCAGTTCTTC.

The CDR3, as DNA: TGTGCCAGCAGCTCTCGGGACAGGGCTAACTATGGCTACACCTTC. Protein sequence: CASSSRDRANYGYTF. The chain links TRBV7-2 to TRBJ1-2; 9 nucleotides line up with TRBD1. Losses at the gene ends were 4 bases for V and 0 bases for J; bases not matched to a gene: 3. From germline, CDR1 is SGHTA and CDR2 FQGNSA. The length of the CDR3 is 15 residues.

V is TRBV5-6 and J is TRBJ1-1, with 9 bases lining up with TRBD1. Germline CDR1 reads SGHDT; CDR2 reads YYEEEE. With 6 bases clipped from V and 7 bases from J, the junction kept 13 bases outside the gene matches. This CDR3 contains 15 residues. In nucleotides, the CDR3 is TGTGCCAGCATCATACAGGGGGCGCAGATCGTTGAAGCTTTCTTT. It codes for CASIIQGAQIVEAFF.

This clone was picked up one time. The rearrangement links TRBV28 to TRBJ2-5, with 7 bases that match TRBD1. The CDR3 runs to 16 residues. Germline V gives CDR1 MDHEN, CDR2 SYDVKM. J gave up 3 bases and V 5 bases, and 12 bases lay outside the gene matches. CDR3 region: CASSPRAGTDKETQYF. The CDR3, as DNA: TGTGCCAGCAGTCCCCGAGCCGGGACAGATAAAGAGACCCAGTACTTC.

A word on this clone: The sample contains more than one DNA sequence encoding this CDR3. This chain connects TRBV11-2 to TRBJ1-1; 9 nucleotides align to TRBD1. Losses at the gene ends were 5 bases for V and 0 bases for J; bases not matched to a gene: 4. Germline assignment: CDR1 SGHAT and CDR2 FQNNGV. This CDR3 has 15 amino acids. CDR3 loop: CASSLWTGVNTEAFF. The CDR3, as DNA: TGTGCCAGCAGCCTATGGACAGGGGTGAACACTGAAGCTTTCTTT.

The V and J genes are TRBV9 and TRBJ2-5, with D uncertain. Germline assignment: CDR1 SGDLS and CDR2 YYNGEE. V dropped 0 bases and J dropped 4 bases, with 19 bases sitting between them. CDR3 length: 17 amino acids. CDR3 loop: CASSVAGRAVNPETQYF. DNA for the CDR3: TGTGCCAGCAGCGTAGCGGGCCGCGCTGTTAACCCAGAGACCCAGTACTTC.

The count of this clone is one. The V and J genes are TRBV9 and TRBJ2-1, with a tentative D call TRBD2 (5 bases). Per germline, CDR1 SGDLS and CDR2 YYNGEE. CDR3 size: 13 residues. Trimming removed 3 bases from V and 2 bases from J, with 6 bases in between. In DNA form, the CDR3 reads TGTGCCAGCAGCGCCGGGGCCTACAATGAGCAGTTCTTC. It codes for CASSAGAYNEQFF.